This TCR beta chain was profiled in a study of T cell responses to AZD1222 COVID-19 vaccine. Overall study findings and caveats: The study reported that nearly half of spike-specific TCRs target unmutated variant regions. None of the repertoires were sampled until the peak T cell response had passed. Clonal diversity was possibly underestimated; the donors were predominantly white British and more often female.

Turning to this clone: What it recognizes is unknown.

CDR1 and CDR2 from the germline V gene are SEHNR and FQNEAQ (reference sequence). The CDR3 loop spans 14 amino acids. Trimming removed 1 base from V and 3 bases from J, with 7 bases in between. This table comes from immunoSEQ multiplex PCR, and its TCRdb copy is limited to in-frame clones, with some not included. Among more than 110,000 clones, roughly nine tenths were seen once, and the ten largest hold roughly 3.1%. Sequenced material: peripheral blood, taken on day 0 of AZD1222 vaccination. This receptor was identified in an adult in good health. The rearrangement uses TRBV7-9 and TRBJ2-1, with D maybe TRBD1 (5 bases). The chain's CDR3 is CASSLVGDYNEQFF. CDR3 bases: TGTGCCAGCAGCTTAGTAGGGGACTACAATGAGCAGTTCTTC. The complete variable domain, with remaining parts taken from reference TRBV7-9 and TRBJ2-1, reads DTGVSQNPRHKITKRGQNVTFRCDPISEHNRLYWYRQTLGQGPEFLTYFQNEAQLEKSRLLSDRFSAERPKGSFSTLEIQRTEQGDSAMYLCASSLVGDYNEQFFGPGTRLTVL.